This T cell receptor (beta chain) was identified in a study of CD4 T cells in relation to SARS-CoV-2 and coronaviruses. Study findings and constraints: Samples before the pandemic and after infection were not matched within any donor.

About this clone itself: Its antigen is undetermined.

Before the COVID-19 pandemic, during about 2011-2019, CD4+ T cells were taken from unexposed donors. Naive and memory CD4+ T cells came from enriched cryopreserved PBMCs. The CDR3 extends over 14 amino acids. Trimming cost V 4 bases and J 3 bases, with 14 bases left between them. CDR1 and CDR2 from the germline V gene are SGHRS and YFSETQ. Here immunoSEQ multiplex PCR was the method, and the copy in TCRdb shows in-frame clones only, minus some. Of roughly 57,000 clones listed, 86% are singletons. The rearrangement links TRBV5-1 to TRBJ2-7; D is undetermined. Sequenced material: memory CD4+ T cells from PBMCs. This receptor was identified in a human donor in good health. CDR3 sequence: CASSPSPPDYEQYF. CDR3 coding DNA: TGCGCCAGCAGCCCTAGTCCCCCGGACTACGAGCAGTACTTC.